Sequencing of this T cell receptor (beta chain) was carried out in a study of monozygotic twins with inflammatory bowel disease. Findings and caveats of the study: In the analysis, different T cell subtypes could not be told apart.

TCRdb reprocessed the 5' RACE reads, with one entry per CDR3 protein and no DNA. This listing includes about 150,000 distinct CDR3 sequences. Notes on this clonotype: What it binds is unknown.

The germline V gene encodes CDR1 GTSNPN and CDR2 SVGIG (reference sequence). The CDR3 covers 11 residues. Sequencing input: blood. This receptor was taken from a human donor with ulcerative colitis or Crohn's disease, or a healthy co-twin of an affected twin (not recorded which). The J gene is TRBJ2-1, the V gene TRBV30. CDR3 residues: CAYTQNNEQFF. The entire variable domain, with the rest obtained from reference TRBV30 and TRBJ2-1, is as follows: SQTIHQWPATLVQPVGSPLSLECTVEGTSNPNLYWYRQAAGRGLQLLFYSVGIGQISSEVPQNLSASRPQDRQFILSSKKLLLSDSGFYLCAYTQNNEQFFGPGTRLTVL.